The 3 T cell receptor beta chains presented below share a single source sample, sequenced in a study of control samples from healthy donors and cancer patients. Sequencing used immunoSEQ multiplex PCR; TCRdb keeps in-frame clones, though not all of them. Of approximately 65,000 clones listed, roughly 90% were seen once; the top ten hold under 20%. Sequenced input: PBMCs. These receptors came from a man in his 60s with lung cancer.

The gene calls are TRBV7-9 and TRBJ1-2; D perhaps matches TRBD1 (6 bases). Germline-derived CDR1 and CDR2 are SEHNR and FQNEAQ (reference sequence). This CDR3 is 14 amino acids long. Trimming took 0 bases from V and 8 from J, leaving 13 bases between them. Here the CDR3 reads CASSLASGTIGYTF. The DNA for the CDR3 is TGTGCCAGCAGCTTAGCTTCCGGGACAATCGGCTACACCTTC.

The CDR3 region is CASSPITLDRPFTPYV. CDR3 sequence (DNA): TGTGCCAGTAGTCCGATTACCCTGGACAGGCCTTTTACGCCGTACGTC. The rearrangement joins TRBV19 to TRBJ2-7, with TRBD1 identical over 7 bases. Germline CDR1 LNHDA, CDR2 SQIVND (reference sequence). J lost 12 bases, V lost 5 bases, and 22 bases had no gene match. This CDR3 is built from 16 residues.

This clone was detected a few times. The V and J genes are TRBV7-9 and TRBJ2-5; D remains ambiguous. In germline, CDR1 is SEHNR, CDR2 FQNEAQ (reference sequence). V dropped 7 bases and J dropped 4 bases, with 16 bases sitting between them. This CDR3 has 14 amino acids. CDR3 sequence reads: CASNLLSQRETQYF. CDR3 DNA: TGTGCCAGCAACCTCCTTAGTCAAAGAGAGACCCAGTACTTC.